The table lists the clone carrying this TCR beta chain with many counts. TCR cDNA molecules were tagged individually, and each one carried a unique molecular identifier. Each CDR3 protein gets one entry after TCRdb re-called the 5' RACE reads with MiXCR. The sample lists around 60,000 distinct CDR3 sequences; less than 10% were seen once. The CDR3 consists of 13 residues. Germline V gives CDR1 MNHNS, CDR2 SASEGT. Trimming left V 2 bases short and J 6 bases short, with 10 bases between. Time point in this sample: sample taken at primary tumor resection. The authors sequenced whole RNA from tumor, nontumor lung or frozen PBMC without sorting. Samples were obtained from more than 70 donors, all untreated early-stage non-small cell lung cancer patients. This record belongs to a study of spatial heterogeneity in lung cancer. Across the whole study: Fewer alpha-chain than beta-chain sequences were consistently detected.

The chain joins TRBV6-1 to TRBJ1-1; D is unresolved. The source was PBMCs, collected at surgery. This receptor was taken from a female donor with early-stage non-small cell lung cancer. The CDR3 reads CASSESFRAEAFF. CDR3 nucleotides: TGTGCCAGCAGTGAATCGTTCCGGGCTGAAGCTTTCTTT.